The rows below give T cell receptor beta chains drawn from one sample of a study of cytomegalovirus exposure and HLA in healthy donors. Generated by immunoSEQ multiplex PCR, the TCRdb table keeps only in-frame clones and is missing some. The sample has around 67,000 clones; roughly 72% are singletons. Sample: PBMCs. All receptors come from a young woman in good health and CMV-seropositive. The CDR3 runs from the conserved cysteine through the conserved F or W. Fields, in order: V gene, clone size, J gene, D gene, CDR3 length, CDR3 DNA, CDR3 protein. A D gene is named only where the DNA matches it firmly. Clone size is stated in some rows and not others, as once, few, many or a class when expanded.

TRBV6-5	NA	TRBJ2-3	NA	14	TGTGCCTGCAGGGAAACGGGAGCCACAGATACGCAGTATTTT	CACRETGATDTQYF
TRBV5-6	NA	TRBJ1-5	NA	12	TGTGCCAGCAGCCGCCAGGGCCAGCCCCAGCATTTT	CASSRQGQPQHF
TRBV5-4	NA	TRBJ2-1	NA	14	TGTGCCAGCAGCTTACAGAGCTCCTACAATGAGCAGTTCTTC	CASSLQSSYNEQFF
TRBV30	NA	TRBJ2-3	NA	13	TGTGCCTCCGAGGGCGGCCGCACAGATACGCAGTATTTT	CASEGGRTDTQYF
TRBV6-1	few	TRBJ2-1	TRBD2	15	TGTGCCAGCAGTGAAGAACTAGCGGGCCCCTCACGGGGGTTCTTC	CASSEELAGPSRGFF
TRBV5-1	NA	TRBJ2-3	TRBD1	13	TGCGCCAGCGGGACAGGGGACACAGATACGCAGTATTTT	CASGTGDTDTQYF
TRBV9	few	TRBJ1-4	NA	15	TGTGCCAGCAGCGTAGCTCCCCAGATTAATGAAAAACTGTTTTTT	CASSVAPQINEKLFF
TRBV4-3	NA	TRBJ2-2	TRBD1	15	TGCGCCAGCAGCCCCGGACAGGGAATGGGCGGGGAGCTGTTTTTT	CASSPGQGMGGELFF
TRBV7-8	NA	TRBJ2-7	NA	13	TGTGCCAGCAGCTCTACAGGGACGGGCGAGCAGTACTTC	CASSSTGTGEQYF
TRBV7-9	NA	TRBJ2-1	NA	13	TGTGCCAGCAGCCCTGTGGGGCTAATGGAGCAGTTCTTC	CASSPVGLMEQFF
TRBV30	few	TRBJ2-7	NA	12	TGTGCCAAACTAATCCCCCACTACGAGCAGTACTTC	CAKLIPHYEQYF
TRBV28	NA	TRBJ1-5	TRBD1	15	TGTGCCAGCAGTTTCCCGCAGGGGGCTAATCAGCCCCAGCATTTT	CASSFPQGANQPQHF
TRBV28	few	TRBJ2-7	NA	14	TGTGCCAGCAGTTACCAGGGGGGTATCAACGAGCAGTACTTC	CASSYQGGINEQYF
TRBV5-1	NA	TRBJ2-3	NA	14	TGCGCCAGCAGCTTGGGGGAGAGCCCAGATACGCAGTATTTT	CASSLGESPDTQYF
TRBV9	NA	TRBJ2-7	TRBD1	15	TGTGCCAGCAGCGCATTCGGGACAGGGTCCTACGAGCAGTACTTC	CASSAFGTGSYEQYF
TRBV25-1	NA	TRBJ1-4	NA	15	TGTGCCAGCAGTGACCGCGGACAGCTTAATGAAAAACTGTTTTTT	CASSDRGQLNEKLFF
TRBV18	NA	TRBJ1-1	TRBD1	16	TGTGCCAGCTCACTGGAGAGGACAGGGGCAAACACTGAAGCTTTCTTT	CASSLERTGANTEAFF
TRBV11-2	NA	TRBJ2-7	TRBD2	15	TGTGCCAGCAGCTTAGATCTTACTAGCGGGAGTCGACCGTACTTC	CASSLDLTSGSRPYF
TRBV7-2	NA	TRBJ2-4	NA	17	TGTGCCAGCAGCGGAGGGGGCGACTCTGTAGGCAAAAACATTCAGTACTTC	CASSGGGDSVGKNIQYF
TRBV5-1	NA	TRBJ2-5	NA	14	TGCGCCAGCAGCTTGATGGGCAGCCAAGAGACCCAGTACTTC	CASSLMGSQETQYF
TRBV7-9	NA	TRBJ1-4	NA	15	TGTGCCAGCAGCTTAGGGGGCGTACGGGATGAAAAACTGTTTTTT	CASSLGGVRDEKLFF
TRBV30	few	TRBJ2-1	TRBD2	14	TGTGCCTCATCACTAGCGGGAGGTAACAATGAGCAGTTCTTC	CASSLAGGNNEQFF
TRBV29-1	NA	TRBJ1-4	NA	13	TGCAGCGTTACAGGCCAAACTAATGAAAAACTGTTTTTT	CSVTGQTNEKLFF
TRBV21-1	once	TRBJ2-7	NA	14	TGTGCCAGCTCACAAAGAGGCAGCTCCTACGAGCAGTACTTC	CASSQRGSSYEQYF
TRBV28	once	TRBJ2-3	TRBD2	14	TGTGCCAGCAGTATCACTAGCGGGAATTTACGTTTGTATTTT	CASSITSGNLRLYF
TRBV27	NA	TRBJ1-4	NA	14	TGTGCCAGCAGTTCCATACGGACTAATGAAAAACTGTTTTTT	CASSSIRTNEKLFF
TRBV5-1	NA	TRBJ2-7	TRBD1	14	TGCGCCAGCAGCTTGGGGACAGGGGAGTACGAGCAGTACTTC	CASSLGTGEYEQYF
TRBV27	NA	TRBJ2-7	NA	12	TGTGCCAGCAGGCAGGGATTACGGGAGCAGTACTTC	CASRQGLREQYF
TRBV5-1	NA	TRBJ2-1	NA	14	TGCGCCAGCAGCTTGAGTAGCGCGGGGAATGAGCAGTTCTTC	CASSLSSAGNEQFF
TRBV6-5	NA	TRBJ1-2	NA	14	TGTGCCAGCAGGCCCGTCGGGGTATTGGGAGGCTACACCTTC	CASRPVGVLGGYTF
TRBV6-6	once	TRBJ2-2	NA	13	TGTGCCAGCAGTTACGGACAGACCGGGGAGCTGTTTTTT	CASSYGQTGELFF
TRBV27	NA	TRBJ1-5	NA	13	TGTGCCAGCAGCTACGGGAGCAATCAGCCCCAGCATTTT	CASSYGSNQPQHF
TRBV30	NA	TRBJ1-1	NA	12	TGTGCCTGGAGAGGAGCGCGGAAAAAAGCTTTCTTT	CAWRGARKKAFF
TRBV15	NA	TRBJ1-1	TRBD1	15	TGTGCCACCAGCAGACCGACAGGGAAAGGGACTGAAGCTTTCTTT	CATSRPTGKGTEAFF
TRBV7-2	NA	TRBJ2-3	NA	12	TGTGCCAGCAGCTTGACAGCAGATACGCAGTATTTT	CASSLTADTQYF
TRBV29-1	few	TRBJ1-2	NA	13	TGCAGCGTGCGTCTTATAAGTCGTGATGGCTACACCTTC	CSVRLISRDGYTF
TRBV28	NA	TRBJ2-5	TRBD1	14	TGTGCCAGCAGTTTCGGGACAGGGAAAGAGACCCAGTACTTC	CASSFGTGKETQYF
TRBV4-1	NA	TRBJ2-7	NA	15	TGCGCCAGCAGCCAAGATCAACCAGGCCCCTACGAGCAGTACTTC	CASSQDQPGPYEQYF
TRBV2	NA	TRBJ2-6	NA	16	TGTGCCAGCAGTGAGGAGGGTAGGGCTGGGGCCAACGTCCTGACTTTC	CASSEEGRAGANVLTF
TRBV28	NA	TRBJ2-2	NA	17	TGTGCCAGCAGTTTGTTGGGGCGATGGACAGTCACTGGGGAGCTGTTTTTT	CASSLLGRWTVTGELFF
TRBV29-1	NA	TRBJ2-3	NA	14	TGCAGCGTTGCCGGCCGGAGGGGCACAGATACGCAGTATTTT	CSVAGRRGTDTQYF
TRBV4-3	NA	TRBJ2-3	NA	18	TGCGCCAGCAGCCCTGGCCGATCGAGGATTACTAGCACAGATACGCAGTATTTT	CASSPGRSRITSTDTQYF
TRBV4-1	NA	TRBJ2-1	TRBD2	15	TGCGCCAGCAGTTATCTAGCGGAATCCTACAATGAGCAGTTCTTC	CASSYLAESYNEQFF
TRBV28	NA	TRBJ1-1	NA	12	TGTGCCAGCCAGGAGGGCCGAACTGAAGCTTTCTTT	CASQEGRTEAFF
TRBV9	NA	TRBJ1-1	NA	14	TGTGCCAGCAGCGTAGAACTGTCGAACACTGAAGCTTTCTTT	CASSVELSNTEAFF
TRBV28	NA	TRBJ1-2	NA	13	TGTGCCAGCAGACCCGACAGACGCTATGGCTACACCTTC	CASRPDRRYGYTF
TRBV30	NA	TRBJ1-2	NA	12	TGTGCCTGGAGCCCCCGGGGTAGTGGCTACACCTTC	CAWSPRGSGYTF
TRBV10-3	NA	TRBJ2-3	TRBD2	16	TGTGCCATCAGTGAACTAGGACTAGCGGGCTCAGATACGCAGTATTTT	CAISELGLAGSDTQYF
TRBV4-1	once	TRBJ2-5	TRBD1	18	TGCGCCAGCAGCCAAGATAGGTTGGGGCAGGGGGCGAGGGAGACCCAGTACTTC	CASSQDRLGQGARETQYF
TRBV4-3	NA	TRBJ2-1	NA	18	TGCGCCAGCAGCCAAGATAGGGTAGGGGACTGGACCTACAATGAGCAGTTCTTC	CASSQDRVGDWTYNEQFF
TRBV13	NA	TRBJ2-7	NA	11	TGTGCCAGCAGCTTGGGCGGAGGGCAGTACTTC	CASSLGGGQYF
TRBV27	NA	TRBJ2-1	TRBD2	14	TGTGCAACTTGCCGACTAGCGGGAGGGGGTGAGCAGTTCTTC	CATCRLAGGGEQFF
TRBV4-3	NA	TRBJ1-5	NA	13	TGCGCCAGCAGCCACCAGGGAGGGCAGCCCCAGCATTTT	CASSHQGGQPQHF
TRBV5-1	NA	TRBJ1-2	NA	14	TGCGCCAGCAGCTCGGAGGGGTCTTCGGGGGGCTACACCTTC	CASSSEGSSGGYTF